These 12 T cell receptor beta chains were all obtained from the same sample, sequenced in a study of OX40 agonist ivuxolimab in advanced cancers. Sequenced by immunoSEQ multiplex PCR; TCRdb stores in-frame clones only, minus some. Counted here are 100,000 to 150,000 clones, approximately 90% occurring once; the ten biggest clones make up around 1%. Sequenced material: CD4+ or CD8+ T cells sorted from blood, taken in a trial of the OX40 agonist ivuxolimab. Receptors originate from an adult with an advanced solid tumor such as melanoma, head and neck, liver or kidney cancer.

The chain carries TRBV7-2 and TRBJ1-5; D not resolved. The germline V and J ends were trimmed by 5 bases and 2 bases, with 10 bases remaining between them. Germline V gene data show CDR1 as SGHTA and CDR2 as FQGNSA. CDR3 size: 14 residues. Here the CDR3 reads CASSLFERNQPQHF. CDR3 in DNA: TGTGCCAGCAGCCTTTTTGAGCGCAATCAGCCCCAGCATTTT.

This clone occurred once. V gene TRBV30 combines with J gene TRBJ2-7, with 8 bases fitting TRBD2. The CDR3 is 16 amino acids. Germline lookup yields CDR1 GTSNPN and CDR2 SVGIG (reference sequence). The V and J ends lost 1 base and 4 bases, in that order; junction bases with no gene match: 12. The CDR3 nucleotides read TGTGCCTGGAGTGCCGGACTAGCCATGGGGGTTTACGAGCAGTACTTC. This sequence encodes CAWSAGLAMGVYEQYF. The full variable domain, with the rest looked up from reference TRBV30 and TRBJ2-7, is SQTIHQWPATLVQPVGSPLSLECTVEGTSNPNLYWYRQAAGRGLQLLFYSVGIGQISSEVPQNLSASRPQDRQFILSSKKLLLSDSGFYLCAWSAGLAMGVYEQYFGPGTRLTVT.

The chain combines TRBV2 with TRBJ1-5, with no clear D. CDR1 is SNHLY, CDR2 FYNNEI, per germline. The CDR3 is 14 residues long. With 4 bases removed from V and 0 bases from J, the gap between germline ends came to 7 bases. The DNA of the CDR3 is TGTGCCAGCAGTGCTGACAATAGCAATCAGCCCCAGCATTTT. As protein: CASSADNSNQPQHF.

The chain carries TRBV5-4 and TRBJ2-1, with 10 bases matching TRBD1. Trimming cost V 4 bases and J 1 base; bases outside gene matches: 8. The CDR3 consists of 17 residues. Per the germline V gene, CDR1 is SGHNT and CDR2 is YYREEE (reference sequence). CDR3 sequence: CASSTGQGVLSYNEQFF. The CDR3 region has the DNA TGTGCCAGCAGCACCGGACAGGGGGTATTGTCCTACAATGAGCAGTTCTTC.

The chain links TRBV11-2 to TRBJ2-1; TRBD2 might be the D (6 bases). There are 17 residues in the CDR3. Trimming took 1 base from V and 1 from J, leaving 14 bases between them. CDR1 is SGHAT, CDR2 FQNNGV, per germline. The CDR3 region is CASSLARGTASYNEQFF. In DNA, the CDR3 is TGTGCCAGCAGCTTAGCCCGGGGGACGGCGTCCTACAATGAGCAGTTCTTC.

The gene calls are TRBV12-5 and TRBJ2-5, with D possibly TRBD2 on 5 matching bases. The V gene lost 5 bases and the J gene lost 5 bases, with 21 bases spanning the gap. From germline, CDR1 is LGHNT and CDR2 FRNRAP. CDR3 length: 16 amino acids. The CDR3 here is CASGPRRSGVTETQYF. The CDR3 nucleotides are TGTGCTAGTGGTCCTCGTCGAAGCGGAGTAACTGAGACCCAGTACTTC.

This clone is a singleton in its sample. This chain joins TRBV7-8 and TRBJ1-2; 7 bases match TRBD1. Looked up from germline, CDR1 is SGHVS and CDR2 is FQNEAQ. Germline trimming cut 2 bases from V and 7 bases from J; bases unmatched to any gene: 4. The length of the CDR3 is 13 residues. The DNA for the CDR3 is TGTGCCAGCAGCTTAAGGGGGCAGGGTGGCTACACCTTC. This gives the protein CASSLRGQGGYTF.

The CDR3 bases are TGTGCCAGTACCGATGGGAGACTAGCGGGAACCTCTAGCACAGATACGCAGTATTTT. This translates into CASTDGRLAGTSSTDTQYF. The chain links TRBV19 to TRBJ2-3; 11 bases match TRBD2. Germline V CDR1 and CDR2: LNHDA, SQIVND (reference sequence). Unmatched junction bases numbered 15, after V lost 7 bases and J lost 0 bases. The CDR3 has 19 amino acids.

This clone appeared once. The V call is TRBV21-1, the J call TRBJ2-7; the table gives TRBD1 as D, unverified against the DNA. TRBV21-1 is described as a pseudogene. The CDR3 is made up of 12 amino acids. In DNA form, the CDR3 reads TGTGCCAGCAGGCTGGCTCCCTACGAGCAGTACTTC. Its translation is CASRLAPYEQYF.

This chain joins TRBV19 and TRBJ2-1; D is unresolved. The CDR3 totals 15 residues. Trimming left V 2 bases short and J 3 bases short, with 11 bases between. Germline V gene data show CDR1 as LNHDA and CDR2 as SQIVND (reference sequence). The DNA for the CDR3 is TGTGCCAGTAGTATATTTAACCAGGACTACAATGAGCAGTTCTTC. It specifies CASSIFNQDYNEQFF.

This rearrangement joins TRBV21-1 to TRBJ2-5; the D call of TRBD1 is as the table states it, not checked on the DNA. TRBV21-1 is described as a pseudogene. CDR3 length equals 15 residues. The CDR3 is CASSSPGHPPRDQYF. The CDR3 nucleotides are TGTGCCAGCAGCTCACCGGGACACCCTCCCAGGGACCAGTACTTC.

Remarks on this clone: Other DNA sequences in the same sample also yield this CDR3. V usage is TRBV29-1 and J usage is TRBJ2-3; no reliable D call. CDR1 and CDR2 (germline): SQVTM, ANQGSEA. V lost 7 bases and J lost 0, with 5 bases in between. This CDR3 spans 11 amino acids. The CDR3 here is CSETSTDTQYF. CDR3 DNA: TGCAGCGAAACTAGCACAGATACGCAGTATTTT.